These 31 T cell receptor beta chains originate from one sample sequenced in a study of blood T cell repertoires in COVID-19 (TCRdb year 2020). Libraries were constructed by the immunoSEQ multiplex PCR assay. The source is immuneACCESS, and TCRdb retained only in-frame sequences with V and J called. Part of the clones is not carried over; for the studies checked, unresolved V genes explain less than half of this, and the remainder is unexplained. This sample holds roughly 250,000 clones; about 91% were observed only once. The ten top clones hold around 2.6% of the sample. Source material: peripheral blood. These receptor sequences come from a person aged 18 to 29 with COVID-19, enrolled during active disease.

This chain links TRBV27 with TRBJ2-4, with 8 nucleotides matching TRBD1. With V trimmed by 3 bases and J by 7 bases, 2 bases remained unmatched. This CDR3 is built from 13 residues. CDR1 and CDR2 from the germline V gene are MNHEY and SMNVEV (reference sequence). DNA for the CDR3: TGTGCCAGCAGTTTGTGGGACAGGAACATTCAGTACTTC. It is translated as CASSLWDRNIQYF.

This sequence joins TRBV6-1 and TRBJ1-5, with D uncertain. There are 14 residues in the CDR3. V lost 1 base and J 3 bases, leaving 7 bases between the germline ends. Germline CDR1 and CDR2: MNHNS and SASEGT. The chain's CDR3 is CASSEDGNNQPQHF. CDR3 in DNA: TGTGCCAGCAGTGAAGATGGCAACAATCAGCCCCAGCATTTT.

The genes are TRBV20-1 and TRBJ1-2; D gene ambiguous. Germline-derived CDR1 and CDR2 are DFQATT and SNEGSKA (reference sequence). The CDR3 is 11 residues long. Trimming took off 7 bases at V and 8 bases at J, with 14 bases between the two ends. CDR3 DNA sequence: TGCAGTGGTTATTCCGAGGAGGGCTACACCTTC. It translates to CSGYSEEGYTF.

The chain joins TRBV14 to TRBJ2-7; no clear D gene. V was pared by 3 bases and J by 0 bases, with 9 bases between. The germline V gene has CDR1 SGHDN and CDR2 FVKESK. The CDR3 sequence is 14 residues long. CDR3 residues: CASSQYPSSYEQYF. The DNA of the CDR3 is TGTGCCAGCAGCCAGTATCCGAGCTCCTACGAGCAGTACTTC.

This rearrangement joins TRBV19 to TRBJ2-1; possibly TRBD2 for D (6 bases). Germline lookup yields CDR1 LNHDA and CDR2 SQIVND (reference sequence). V was cut by 1 base and J by 5 bases, with 15 bases left in between. This CDR3 has 16 amino acids. The CDR3 DNA is TGTGCCAGTAGTATAGTATCGGGGACTGCAAACAATGAGCAGTTCTTC. Amino acids: CASSIVSGTANNEQFF.

This chain connects TRBV6-5 to TRBJ1-1, with a weak D call TRBD1 (6 bases). The V gene's germline CDR1 is MNHEY and CDR2 SVGAGI. CDR3 length equals 13 residues. Trimming pared 2 bases from V and 4 bases from J, leaving 8 bases between. Written as DNA, the CDR3 is TGTGCCAGCAGTTACGGGGGGGCCACTGAAGCTTTCTTT. Amino acids: CASSYGGATEAFF.

The chain links TRBV6-1 to TRBJ2-5, with 7 positions matching TRBD2. CDR1 is MNHNS and CDR2 is SASEGT in the germline V gene. The CDR3 runs to 16 residues. V trimming: 2 bases; J trimming: 0 bases; junction bases outside the gene matches: 6. For the CDR3, the DNA is TGTGCCAGCAGTGAACCGGGACTAACCTACCAAGAGACCCAGTACTTC. It codes for CASSEPGLTYQETQYF.

This clone was recorded only once. Additional DNA sequences in this sample encode the identical CDR3. This chain connects TRBV5-1 to TRBJ2-5, with 7 bases identical to TRBD1. Trimming removed 4 bases from V and 5 bases from J; junction bases left unmatched: 5. Germline assignment: CDR1 SGHRS and CDR2 YFSETQ. The CDR3 contains 13 residues. CDR3 protein: CASSLGTEETQYF. In DNA form, the CDR3 reads TGCGCCAGCAGCCTAGGGACAGAGGAGACCCAGTACTTC.

The rearrangement uses TRBV5-5 and TRBJ1-2; 8 bases align to TRBD1. The CDR3 consists of 17 residues. The junction had 15 bases not matched to a gene; V was cut back by 4 bases and J by 4 bases. The V gene's germline CDR1 is SGHKS and CDR2 YYEKEE (reference sequence). The CDR3, as DNA: TGTGCCAGCAGCGAGCCCCCGGGACAGGCTCTTGGCTATGGCTACACCTTC. This codes for CASSEPPGQALGYGYTF.

The genes are TRBV23-1 and TRBJ2-1, with TRBD1 identical over 8 bases. TRBV23-1 is designated an ORF whose function remains uncertain. There are 18 residues in the CDR3. The junction had 16 bases not matched to a gene; V was cut back by 2 bases and J by 7 bases. CDR3 protein: CASSQKPVIGRGRNEQFF. CDR3 sequence (DNA): TGCGCCAGCAGTCAAAAGCCCGTCATAGGCAGGGGGCGGAATGAGCAGTTCTTC.

This clone was counted once. The chain couples TRBV19 to TRBJ1-5; unclear D gene. The V gene lost 6 bases and the J gene lost 4 bases, with 13 bases spanning the gap. CDR3 length equals 14 residues. Germline V CDR1 and CDR2: LNHDA, SQIVND (reference sequence). CDR3 region: CASSSFSGNQPQHF. CDR3 in DNA: TGTGCCAGTAGCTCCTTCTCGGGAAATCAGCCCCAGCATTTT.

The chain links TRBV28 to TRBJ1-5; D ambiguous. Germline V lookup: CDR1 MDHEN, CDR2 SYDVKM. The CDR3 has 12 amino acids. The germline V and J ends were trimmed by 5 bases and 4 bases, with 6 bases remaining between them. The CDR3 spells CASSPRNQPQHF. Here the CDR3 DNA reads TGTGCCAGCAGTCCGCGTAATCAGCCCCAGCATTTT.

This clone was picked up a small number of times. The same CDR3 arises from other DNA sequences in this sample as well. This sequence joins TRBV12-3 or TRBV12-4 and TRBJ1-1; weak D call: TRBD1 (5 bases). Trimming removed 2 bases from V and 1 base from J, with 5 bases in between. CDR3 length: 13 amino acids. CDR3 amino acids: CASSLTGNTEAFF. In nucleotides, the CDR3 is TGTGCCAGCAGTTTAACAGGGAACACTGAAGCTTTCTTT.

The rearrangement links TRBV19 to TRBJ1-1; 11 bases fit TRBD1. The CDR3 totals 14 residues. The germline V gene encodes CDR1 LNHDA and CDR2 SQIVND (reference sequence). V was pared by 6 bases and J by 5 bases, with 5 bases of the junction left unmatched. In DNA, the CDR3 is TGTGCCAGTAGCACCGGGACAGGGGGAACTGAAGCTTTCTTT. This gives the protein CASSTGTGGTEAFF.

The count of this clone is one. The V gene is TRBV10-3, the J gene TRBJ2-2; D is uncertain. V was shortened by 4 bases and J by 6 bases, with 9 bases between the two germline ends. From germline, CDR1 is ENHRY and CDR2 SYGVKD. CDR3 length: 13 residues. This chain's CDR3 is CAISGSRAGELFF. As DNA, the CDR3 is TGTGCCATCAGTGGAAGTAGAGCCGGGGAGCTGTTTTTT.

The genes are TRBV2 and TRBJ2-5, with TRBD2 identical over 8 bases. The length of the CDR3 is 13 residues. Germline V gene lookup returns CDR1 SNHLY and CDR2 FYNNEI. Germline trimming cut 2 bases from V and 4 bases from J; bases unmatched to any gene: 0. CDR3 sequence: CASSELAGETQYF. In DNA, the CDR3 is TGTGCCAGCAGTGAACTAGCGGGAGAGACCCAGTACTTC.

The chain is built from TRBV28 and TRBJ1-2; D is possibly TRBD1 (5 bases). Germline V CDR1 and CDR2: MDHEN, SYDVKM. Trimming shortened V by 5 bases and J by 6 bases, and 13 bases separated the two germline ends. The CDR3 consists of 13 residues. The CDR3 region is CASSPTVYDGYTF. CDR3 nucleotides: TGTGCCAGCAGTCCGACAGTCTACGATGGCTACACCTTC.

CDR3 sequence (DNA): TGTGCCAGCAGGCGTGAAGGGACAGGGGACGCTTTCTTT. Its translation is CASRREGTGDAFF. V usage is TRBV28 and J usage is TRBJ1-1; 10 bases line up with TRBD1. With V trimmed by 6 bases and J by 11 bases, 9 bases remained unmatched. CDR3 size: 13 residues. Looked up from germline, CDR1 is MDHEN and CDR2 is SYDVKM. Full variable domain (rest looked up from reference TRBV28 and TRBJ1-1): DVKVTQSSRYLVKRTGEKVFLECVQDMDHENMFWYRQDPGLGLRLIYFSYDVKMKEKGDIPEGYSVSREKKERFSLILESASTNQTSMYLCASRREGTGDAFFGQGTRLTVV.

This chain links TRBV6-6 with TRBJ2-7; no firm D call. The CDR3 is made up of 12 amino acids. The V end was cut by 6 bases, the J end by 2 bases, with 8 bases between. Germline CDR1 MNHNY, CDR2 SVGAGI (reference sequence). The CDR3: CASSPLTYEQYF. In nucleotides, the CDR3 is TGTGCCAGCAGCCCACTCACCTACGAGCAGTACTTC.

The chain joins TRBV19 to TRBJ2-1, with 12 bases fitting TRBD2. The length of the CDR3 is 16 residues. The germline V gene has CDR1 LNHDA and CDR2 SQIVND (reference sequence). Unmatched junction bases numbered 8, after V lost 3 bases and J lost 8 bases. CDR3 in DNA: TGTGCCAGTAGTATGGGCCTAGCGGGAGGGGGGTATGAGCAGTTCTTC. Protein product: CASSMGLAGGGYEQFF.

On this clone itself: One end of the junction fails to match germline, which may point to a read error. This sequence joins TRBV7-8 and TRBJ2-7; D unclear. CDR3 size: 13 residues. In germline, CDR1 is SGHVS, CDR2 FQNEAQ. This CDR3 reads CASSFYSSHEQYF. The CDR3 nucleotides are TGTGCCAGCAGCTTTTACAGCTCCCACGAGCAGTACTTC.

The chain has TRBV11-2 and TRBJ1-3; possibly TRBD1 for D (5 bases). This CDR3 has 15 residues. Germline V gene data show CDR1 as SGHAT and CDR2 as FQNNGV. Trimming left V 1 base short and J 0 bases short, with 7 bases between. The CDR3 is CASSLGGSSGNTIYF. For the CDR3, the DNA is TGTGCCAGCAGCTTAGGGGGCAGCTCTGGAAACACCATATATTTT.

The chain uses TRBV6-1 and TRBJ2-7; the D gene is possibly TRBD1 (5 bases). The CDR3 consists of 14 residues. The germline V gene has CDR1 MNHNS and CDR2 SASEGT. V lost 3 bases and J lost 1, with 10 bases in between. CDR3 protein: CASSDTGYSYEQYF. The CDR3 nucleotides are TGTGCCAGCAGTGATACAGGTTATTCCTACGAGCAGTACTTC.

The chain joins TRBV6-5 to TRBJ2-7; TRBD1 aligns across 9 bases. The CDR3 is made up of 14 amino acids. Germline CDR1 reads MNHEY; CDR2 reads SVGAGI. V trimming: 10 bases; J trimming: 1 base; junction bases outside the gene matches: 8. The CDR3 nucleotides are TGTGCCACGAGACCGGGACAGGGTTCCTACGAGCAGTACTTC. It is translated as CATRPGQGSYEQYF.

A few counts support this clone. V and J are TRBV21-1 and TRBJ2-7; the table's TRBD2 call for D was not verified on the DNA. TRBV21-1 is an annotated pseudogene. The CDR3 has 19 amino acids. The CDR3, as DNA: TGTGCCAGCAGCAAAGCGCCTCTAGCGGGAGGGACCTTAGCCTACGAGCAGTACTTC. This codes for CASSKAPLAGGTLAYEQYF.

V is TRBV19 and J is TRBJ1-5, with D tentatively TRBD1 (5 bases). The germline CDR1 and CDR2 sequences are LNHDA and SQIVND (reference sequence). The CDR3 sequence is 16 residues long. V lost 3 bases to trimming and J lost 6 bases, with 18 bases between them. The CDR3 here is CASSITSRARSQPQHF. Written as DNA, the CDR3 is TGTGCCAGTAGTATTACAAGCAGGGCTAGGAGTCAGCCCCAGCATTTT. The variable domain in full, completed from reference TRBV19 and TRBJ1-5, reads DGGITQSPKYLFRKEGQNVTLSCEQNLNHDAMYWYRQDPGQGLRLIYYSQIVNDFQKGDIAEGYSVSREKKESFPLTVTSAQKNPTAFYLCASSITSRARSQPQHFGDGTRLSIL.

The chain recombines TRBV27 with TRBJ2-2; unclear D gene. Germline CDR1 is MNHEY and CDR2 is SMNVEV (reference sequence). This CDR3 is built from 14 residues. V lost 8 bases and J 5 bases, leaving 15 bases between the germline ends. The DNA for the CDR3 is TGTGCCAGCGCAGCCTTGGAGCGAACCGGGGAGCTGTTTTTT. Translation: CASAALERTGELFF.

The rearrangement uses TRBV5-4 and TRBJ2-7, with D perhaps matching TRBD2 (6 bases). Trimming removed 4 bases from V and 3 bases from J, with 17 bases in between. Germline V gene sequence: CDR1 SGHNT, CDR2 YYREEE (reference sequence). The CDR3 runs 15 residues. In DNA, the CDR3 is TGTGCCAGCAGCGACCCCGGGACGGACTACTACGAGCAGTACTTC. Amino acid sequence: CASSDPGTDYYEQYF.

This clone came up once. V gene TRBV6-5 combines with J gene TRBJ1-5, with D unresolved. In germline, CDR1 is MNHEY, CDR2 SVGAGI. V was trimmed by 7 bases and J by 0 bases, leaving 10 bases between them. The CDR3 length is 14 residues. CDR3 region: CASMPTISNQPQHF. The CDR3 DNA follows: TGTGCCAGCATGCCGACTATTAGCAATCAGCCCCAGCATTTT.

The chain uses TRBV7-7 and TRBJ2-5; tentatively, D is TRBD2 (5 bases). Germline V gene data show CDR1 as SSHAT and CDR2 as FNYEAQ (reference sequence). V was pared by 1 base and J by 3 bases, with 12 bases between. This CDR3 contains 15 residues. For the CDR3, the DNA is TGTGCCAGCAGCTTAGGTCTCACAGCGGAAGAGACCCAGTACTTC. This gives the protein CASSLGLTAEETQYF.

The rearrangement joins TRBV5-1 to TRBJ1-2; 8 bases match TRBD1. The CDR3 runs 15 residues. The V gene end was trimmed by 5 bases and the J gene end by 5 bases; junction bases not matched to a gene: 11. Germline V lookup: CDR1 SGHRS, CDR2 YFSETQ. CDR3 bases: TGCGCCAGCAGTCCTCGGACAGGGCAGGGGTATGGCTACACCTTC. Protein product: CASSPRTGQGYGYTF.